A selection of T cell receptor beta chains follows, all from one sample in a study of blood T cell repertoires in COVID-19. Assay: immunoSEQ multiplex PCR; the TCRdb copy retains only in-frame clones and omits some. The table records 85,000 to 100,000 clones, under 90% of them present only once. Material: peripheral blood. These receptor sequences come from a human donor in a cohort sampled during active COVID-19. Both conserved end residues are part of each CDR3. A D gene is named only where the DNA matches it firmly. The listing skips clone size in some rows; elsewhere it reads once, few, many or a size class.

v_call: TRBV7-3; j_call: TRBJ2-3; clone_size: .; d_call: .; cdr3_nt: TGTGCCAGCAGCTTGAACTACGGTGATACGCAGTATTTT; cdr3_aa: CASSLNYGDTQYF
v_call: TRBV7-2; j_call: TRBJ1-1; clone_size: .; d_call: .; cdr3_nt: TGTGCCAGCAGCTCCGGCGGGGGGGTGAACACTGAAGCTTTCTTT; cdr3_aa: CASSSGGGVNTEAFF
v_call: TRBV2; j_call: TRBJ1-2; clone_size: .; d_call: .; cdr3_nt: TGTGCCAGCAGTGGCAGGGAAACTAACTATGGCTACACCTTC; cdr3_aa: CASSGRETNYGYTF
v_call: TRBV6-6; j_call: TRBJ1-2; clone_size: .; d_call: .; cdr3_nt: TGTGCCAGCAGACAAGATTCAGGTTATTATGGCTACACCTTC; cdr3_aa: CASRQDSGYYGYTF
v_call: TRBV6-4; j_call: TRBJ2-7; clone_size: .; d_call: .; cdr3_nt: TGTGCCAGCAGTGTTGAGGGACACAGCTCCTACGAGCAGTACTTC; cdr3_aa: CASSVEGHSSYEQYF
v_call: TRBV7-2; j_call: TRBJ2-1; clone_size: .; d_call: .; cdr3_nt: TGTGCCAGCAGCTCCAGACTCCTCAATGAGCAGTTCTTC; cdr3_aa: CASSSRLLNEQFF
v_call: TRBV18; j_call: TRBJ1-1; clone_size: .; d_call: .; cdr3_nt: TGTGCCAGCTCACCAAATGACCGGGAGTGGGCTTTCTTT; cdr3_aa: CASSPNDREWAFF
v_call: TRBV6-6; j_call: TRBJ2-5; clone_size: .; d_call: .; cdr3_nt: TGTGCCAGCAGTTACTCCCTAGGCGAAACCCAGTACTTC; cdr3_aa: CASSYSLGETQYF
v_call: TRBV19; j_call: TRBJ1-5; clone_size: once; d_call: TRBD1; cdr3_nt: TGTGCCAGTAGTATTGGGATTTGGACAGGACGGGGTCTTAATCAGCCCCAGCATTTT; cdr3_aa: CASSIGIWTGRGLNQPQHF
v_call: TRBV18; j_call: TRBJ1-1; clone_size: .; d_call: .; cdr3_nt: TGTGCCAGCTCACCACCGAAAGGACAGACGAACACTGAAGCTTTCTTT; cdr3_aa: CASSPPKGQTNTEAFF
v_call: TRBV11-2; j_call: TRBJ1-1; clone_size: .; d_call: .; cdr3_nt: TGTGCCAGCAGCTTAGCTGGGTATGGACAGGAAGCTTTCTTT; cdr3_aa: CASSLAGYGQEAFF
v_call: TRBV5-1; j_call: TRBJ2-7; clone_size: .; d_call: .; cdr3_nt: TGCGCCAGCAGCATCACAGGGAAGGAGCAGTACTTC; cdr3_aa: CASSITGKEQYF
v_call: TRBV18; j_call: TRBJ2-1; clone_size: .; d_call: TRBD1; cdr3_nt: TGTGCCAGCTCACGCCGGACAGGGAGAGGGGATGAGCAGTTCTTC; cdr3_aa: CASSRRTGRGDEQFF
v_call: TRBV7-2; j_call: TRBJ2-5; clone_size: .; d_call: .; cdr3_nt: TGTGCCAGCAGCTTAGCGCGGGCGGAAGAGACCCAGTACTTC; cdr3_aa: CASSLARAEETQYF
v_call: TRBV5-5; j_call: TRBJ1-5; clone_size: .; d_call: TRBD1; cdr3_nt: TGTGCCAGCAGCTTGCGGGGACAGAATCAGCCCCAGCATTTT; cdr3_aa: CASSLRGQNQPQHF
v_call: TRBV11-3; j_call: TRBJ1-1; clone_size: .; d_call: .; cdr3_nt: TGTGCCAGCAGCTTATATGGATCGCCCGCGGCTGAAGCTTTCTTT; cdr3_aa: CASSLYGSPAAEAFF
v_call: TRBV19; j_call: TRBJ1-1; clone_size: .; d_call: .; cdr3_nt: TGTGCCAGTACCATATTTGTCGATAGCACCGGCTTTCGCACTGAAGCTTTCTTT; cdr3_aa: CASTIFVDSTGFRTEAFF
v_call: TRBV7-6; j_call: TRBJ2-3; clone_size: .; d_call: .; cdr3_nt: TGTGCCAGCAGCCCCCGGACTCTTACCGTCACAGATACGCAGTATTTT; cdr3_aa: CASSPRTLTVTDTQYF
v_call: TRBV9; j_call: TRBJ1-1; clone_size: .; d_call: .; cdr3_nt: TGTGCCAGCAGCGTAGAAGGGGTCGCGAACACTGAAGCTTTCTTT; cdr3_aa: CASSVEGVANTEAFF
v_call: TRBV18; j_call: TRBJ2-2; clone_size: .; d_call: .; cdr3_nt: TGTGCCAGCTCACCACCAGGGGTGGGGACCGGGGAGCTGTTTTTT; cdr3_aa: CASSPPGVGTGELFF
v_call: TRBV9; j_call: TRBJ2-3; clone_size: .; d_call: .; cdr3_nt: TGTGCCAGCAGCGTAGGGCTTTTCACAGATACGCAGTATTTT; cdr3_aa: CASSVGLFTDTQYF
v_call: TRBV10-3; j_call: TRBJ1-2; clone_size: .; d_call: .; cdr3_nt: TGTGCCATCAGTGAGGCGGTGTTCGCCGGCTACACCTTC; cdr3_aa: CAISEAVFAGYTF
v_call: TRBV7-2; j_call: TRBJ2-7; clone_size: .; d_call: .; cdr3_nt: TGTGCCAGCAGCGTTAGCGGATCCTACGAGCAGTACTTC; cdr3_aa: CASSVSGSYEQYF
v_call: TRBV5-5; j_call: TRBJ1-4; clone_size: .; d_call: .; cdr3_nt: TGTGCCAGCAGCTGGGCCTTAAGCGGTGGTGAAAAACTGTTTTTT; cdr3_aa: CASSWALSGGEKLFF
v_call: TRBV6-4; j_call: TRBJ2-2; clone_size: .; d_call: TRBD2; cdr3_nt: TGTGCCAGCAGTGATCGTATCGGGGGGAGCACCGGGGAGCTGTTTTTT; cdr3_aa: CASSDRIGGSTGELFF